Each of the 23 T cell receptor beta chains below was sequenced from the same sample in a study of brain T cells in children with intractable seizures. Only cases whose brain tissue showed the highest T cell transcript signatures were sequenced. Sequenced by immunoSEQ multiplex PCR; TCRdb stores in-frame clones only, minus some. The sample consists of some 10,000 clones, roughly three quarters of them appearing once. Sequenced material: resected brain tissue, taken at surgery. The receptors come from a girl aged 2 to 9 with tuberous sclerosis and intractable seizures.

The chain links TRBV4-2 to TRBJ1-2; D not resolved. V was pared by 0 bases and J by 3 bases, with 14 bases between. Germline assignment: CDR1 LGHNA and CDR2 YNFKEQ. The CDR3 length is 16 residues. CDR3 nucleotide sequence: TGTGCCAGCAGCCAAGATCCTGGAGTCCCTTACTATGGCTACACCTTC. It codes for CASSQDPGVPYYGYTF.

The V gene is TRBV27, the J gene TRBJ1-5; no clear D gene. Looked up from germline, CDR1 is MNHEY and CDR2 is SMNVEV (reference sequence). Trimming took 2 bases from V and 7 from J, leaving 12 bases between them. The length of the CDR3 is 14 residues. CDR3 sequence reads: CASSLQRGSQPQHF. CDR3 in DNA: TGTGCCAGCAGTTTACAGCGGGGAAGCCAGCCCCAGCATTTT.

The table lists this clone with a few counts. The gene calls are TRBV9 and TRBJ2-6; D is possibly TRBD1 (5 bases). Trimming stripped 3 bases from V and 2 bases from J, with 9 bases between. Germline CDR1 is SGDLS and CDR2 is YYNGEE. This CDR3 has 15 residues. CDR3 protein: CASSGFRAGANVLTF. In DNA, the CDR3 is TGTGCCAGCAGCGGTTTCAGGGCTGGGGCCAACGTCCTGACTTTC.

V and J are TRBV4-2 and TRBJ2-5; no reliable D call. The CDR3 totals 15 residues. Germline CDR1 and CDR2: LGHNA and YNFKEQ. V was cut by 4 bases and J by 4 bases, with 16 bases left in between. CDR3: CASSLGRLLGETQYF. The CDR3 nucleotides are TGTGCCAGCAGCCTCGGCAGGCTTTTAGGAGAGACCCAGTACTTC.

The V and J genes are TRBV13 and TRBJ2-5; D is ambiguous. The CDR3 is made up of 11 amino acids. The V gene lost 2 bases and the J gene lost 2 bases, with 0 bases spanning the gap. Germline V gene sequence: CDR1 PRHDT, CDR2 FYEKMQ (reference sequence). The CDR3 DNA is TGTGCCAGCAGCTTACAAGAGACCCAGTACTTC. Its translation is CASSLQETQYF.

The rearrangement uses TRBV7-3 and TRBJ2-7, with a weak D call TRBD2 (5 bases). CDR3 length: 12 residues. Trimming cost V 3 bases and J 3 bases, with 6 bases left between them. Germline V gene sequence: CDR1 SGHTA, CDR2 FQGTGA. The CDR3 spells CASSFRDYEQYV. As DNA, the CDR3 is TGTGCCAGCAGCTTCCGGGACTACGAGCAGTACGTC.

This chain uses TRBV21-1 with TRBJ1-2; TRBD1 is taken as the D call from the table, unchecked against the DNA. TRBV21-1 is described as a pseudogene. The CDR3 runs to 13 residues. CDR3 residues: CASQRTGTDGYTF. The DNA for the CDR3 is TGTGCCAGCCAGCGGACAGGGACCGACGGCTACACCTTC.

The chain is built from TRBV23-1 and TRBJ2-7; D is uncertain. TRBV23-1 is flagged as an ORF with uncertain function. This CDR3 has 17 amino acids. The V end was cut by 0 bases, the J end by 3 bases, with 18 bases between. CDR3: CASSQSMLLAAIYEQYV. The DNA for the CDR3 is TGCGCCAGCAGTCAATCTATGCTGTTGGCAGCGATCTACGAGCAGTACGTC.

The V call is TRBV4-1, the J call TRBJ1-5, with a weak D call TRBD1 (5 bases). This CDR3 is 16 amino acids long. Germline V gene lookup returns CDR1 MGHRA and CDR2 YSYEKL. V was shortened by 0 bases and J by 3 bases, with 12 bases between the two germline ends. The DNA for the CDR3 is TGCGCCAGCAGCCAAGAGGGGGACGGACTCAATCAGCCCCAGCATTTT. Its protein product is CASSQEGDGLNQPQHF.

The chain joins TRBV11-3 to TRBJ2-3; D uncertain. V was shortened by 1 base and J by 4 bases, with 6 bases between the two germline ends. Germline assignment: CDR1 SGHNT and CDR2 YENEEA. There are 13 residues in the CDR3. The CDR3 coding sequence is TGTGCCAGCAGCTTAGGTCGGTCAGATACGCAGTATTTT. This translates into CASSLGRSDTQYF.

This clone occurred a few times. V gene TRBV7-2 combines with J gene TRBJ2-6; TRBD1 matches 7 bases. The V gene end was trimmed by 4 bases and the J gene end by 0 bases; junction bases not matched to a gene: 9. Germline CDR1 reads SGHTA; CDR2 reads FQGNSA. The CDR3 is 18 residues long. CDR3 in amino acids: CASSSVSTGRSGANVLTF. The CDR3 DNA reads TGTGCCAGCAGCTCCGTCTCGACAGGGCGCTCTGGGGCCAACGTCCTGACTTTC. The variable domain in full, with the rest retrieved from reference TRBV7-2 and TRBJ2-6, is GAGVSQSPSNKVTEKGKDVELRCDPISGHTALYWYRQSLGQGLEFLIYFQGNSAPDKSGLPSDRFSAERTGGSVSTLTIQRTQQEDSAVYLCASSSVSTGRSGANVLTFGAGSRLTVL.

The chain uses TRBV5-1 and TRBJ1-6; 7 bases agree with TRBD1. The CDR3 loop spans 14 amino acids. V lost 4 bases to trimming and J lost 8 bases; unmatched junction nucleotides: 6. CDR1 is SGHRS, CDR2 YFSETQ, per germline. The CDR3 region has the DNA TGCGCCAGCAGCAAGGGGGCGATCGATTCACCCCTCCACTTT. Residues: CASSKGAIDSPLHF. Full variable domain (rest looked up from reference TRBV5-1 and TRBJ1-6): KAGVTQTPRYLIKTRGQQVTLSCSPISGHRSVSWYQQTPGQGLQFLFEYFSETQRNKGNFPGRFSGRQFSNSRSEMNVSTLELGDSALYLCASSKGAIDSPLHFGNGTRLTVT.

This sequence joins TRBV7-9 and TRBJ2-5; D remains unclear. Germline lookup yields CDR1 SEHNR and CDR2 FQNEAQ (reference sequence). V lost 5 bases and J lost 3, with 10 bases in between. CDR3 size: 13 residues. The CDR3: CASSQAGEETQYF. Written as DNA, the CDR3 is TGTGCCAGCAGCCAGGCCGGAGAAGAGACCCAGTACTTC.

The table lists this clone with a few counts. V usage is TRBV7-2 and J usage is TRBJ2-7, with D unresolved. Between the trimmed V and J ends, which lost 2 bases and 7 bases, there was a span of 9 bases. CDR1 is SGHTA and CDR2 is FQGNSA in the germline V gene. The CDR3 consists of 12 residues. The CDR3 protein is CASSLNIGEQYF. The CDR3, as DNA: TGTGCCAGCAGCTTAAATATCGGTGAGCAGTACTTC.

The J gene is TRBJ1-5, the V gene TRBV19; 8 nucleotides agree with TRBD1. The CDR3 loop spans 15 amino acids. Germline CDR1 and CDR2: LNHDA and SQIVND (reference sequence). Trimming took 5 bases from V and 5 from J; bases not matched to a gene: 8. CDR3 amino acids: CASSATGVPYQPQHF. CDR3 nucleotide sequence: TGTGCCAGTAGTGCGACAGGGGTGCCGTATCAGCCCCAGCATTTT.

The chain joins TRBV18 to TRBJ2-2, with D maybe TRBD1 (6 bases). This CDR3 region has 16 residues. The germline V gene has CDR1 KGHSH and CDR2 LQKENI. Trimming took off 2 bases at V and 2 bases at J, with 12 bases between the two ends. CDR3 sequence reads: CASSPSKQGNTGELFF. As DNA, the CDR3 is TGTGCCAGCTCACCATCCAAACAGGGAAACACCGGGGAGCTGTTTTTT.

The count of this clone is one. The chain joins TRBV7-2 to TRBJ1-5; D possibly corresponds to TRBD1 (5 bases). Germline assignment: CDR1 SGHTA and CDR2 FQGNSA. The CDR3 has 15 amino acids. Deletions cut 2 bases from V and 0 bases from J, with 8 bases between. The CDR3 is CASSLRQGSNQPQHF. The CDR3 DNA reads TGTGCCAGCAGCTTAAGGCAGGGTAGCAATCAGCCCCAGCATTTT.

This clone was picked up a small number of times. This sequence joins TRBV27 and TRBJ1-5; unclear D gene. The CDR3 has 14 residues. Germline V gene sequence: CDR1 MNHEY, CDR2 SMNVEV (reference sequence). Trimming removed 5 bases from V and 0 bases from J, with 8 bases in between. The CDR3 reads CASSLHYSNQPQHF. The CDR3 bases are TGTGCCAGCAGTCTACACTATAGCAATCAGCCCCAGCATTTT.

The rearrangement joins TRBV10-3 to TRBJ1-3; 12 bases line up with TRBD1. The CDR3 extends over 18 amino acids. Looked up from germline, CDR1 is ENHRY and CDR2 is SYGVKD. V lost 0 bases to trimming and J lost 3 bases; unmatched junction nucleotides: 6. The CDR3 coding sequence is TGTGCCATCAGTGAGTCTTATGGGACAGGGGGCAATGGAAACACCATATATTTT. This gives the protein CAISESYGTGGNGNTIYF.

The gene calls are TRBV19 and TRBJ2-7, with D possibly TRBD1 on 6 matching bases. V shed 10 bases and J shed 0 bases, with 19 bases lying between them. CDR1 and CDR2 (germline): LNHDA, SQIVND (reference sequence). The CDR3 is 15 residues long. CDR3 sequence: CATRDRDRISYEQYF. The CDR3 DNA reads as TGTGCCACCCGAGACCGAGACAGGATCTCCTACGAGCAGTACTTC.

The chain has TRBV3-1 (or the pseudogene TRBV3-2) and TRBJ1-4, with 10 bases identical to TRBD1. V dropped 2 bases and J dropped 4; count of bases not matched to a gene: 7. There are 17 residues in the CDR3. Germline lookup yields CDR1 LGHDT and CDR2 YNNKEL (reference sequence). CDR3 in DNA: TGTGCCAGCAGCCAACCCCGGGACAGGGGCCTTAATGAAAAACTGTTTTTT. It specifies CASSQPRDRGLNEKLFF.

This chain connects TRBV4-2 to TRBJ2-3, with 9 nucleotides matching TRBD2. The CDR3 has 15 residues. The V segment lost 5 bases and the J segment 4 bases; nucleotides outside the gene matches: 7. CDR1 is LGHNA and CDR2 is YNFKEQ in the germline V gene. The CDR3 region has the DNA TGTGCCAGCAGCTCCCGCGGGGGGGAGGCAGATACGCAGTATTTT. It codes for CASSSRGGEADTQYF.

Relative to its sample, this clone is medium-sized. V usage is TRBV4-1 and J usage is TRBJ2-5; 9 nucleotides align to TRBD1. With V trimmed by 0 bases and J by 2 bases, 4 bases remained unmatched. CDR3 size: 16 residues. Germline V gives CDR1 MGHRA, CDR2 YSYEKL. CDR3 amino acids: CASSQDTDRGQETQYF. The CDR3 nucleotides read TGCGCCAGCAGCCAAGATACGGACAGGGGACAAGAGACCCAGTACTTC.